This note documents a single T cell receptor (beta chain) sequence. This sample is part of a study of blood T cell repertoires in COVID-19. The wider study: COVID-19 samples collected from the United States, Italy and Spain covered acute and convalescent phases. T cells, B-cell-depleted T cells, or PBMCs provided the cDNA or gDNA that served as material.

V gave up 5 bases and J gave up 2 bases; unmatched junction bases: 8. This CDR3 is built from 17 residues. Germline loops: CDR1 SNHLY, CDR2 FYNNEI. Measured with immunoSEQ multiplex PCR; TCRdb has only the in-frame clones, and not every one. The table has a few hundred thousand clones, around 93% seen once. Participants came from some 23 US areas, aged about 18 to 89 years. Participants had their cohort set by participant-reported clinical history. This chain connects TRBV2 to TRBJ2-5; 13 bases map to TRBD2. The sample taken for sequencing was PBMCs or T cells enriched from blood (not recorded which). This clonotype was obtained from a human donor in a cohort exposed to, infected with or recovered from COVID-19 (not recorded which). The donor label of this sample is uncertain. The CDR3 here is CASSRTSGGAGQETQYF. The CDR3 nucleotides read TGTGCCAGCAGTCGAACTAGCGGGGGGGCCGGACAAGAGACCCAGTACTTC.